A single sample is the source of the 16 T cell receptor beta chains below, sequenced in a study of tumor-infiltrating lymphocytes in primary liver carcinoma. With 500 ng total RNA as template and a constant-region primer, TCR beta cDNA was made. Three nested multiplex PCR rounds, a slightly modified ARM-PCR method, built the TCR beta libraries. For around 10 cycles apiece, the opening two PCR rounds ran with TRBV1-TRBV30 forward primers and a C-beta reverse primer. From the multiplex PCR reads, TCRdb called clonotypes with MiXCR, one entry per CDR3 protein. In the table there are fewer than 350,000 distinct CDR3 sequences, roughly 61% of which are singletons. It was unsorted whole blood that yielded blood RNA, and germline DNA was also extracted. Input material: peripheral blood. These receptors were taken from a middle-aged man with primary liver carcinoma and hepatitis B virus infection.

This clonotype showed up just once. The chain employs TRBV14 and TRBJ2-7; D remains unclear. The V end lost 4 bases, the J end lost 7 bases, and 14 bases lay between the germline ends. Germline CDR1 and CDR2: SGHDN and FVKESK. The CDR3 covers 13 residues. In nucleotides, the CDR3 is TGTGCCAGCAGCCTAGAGAGACCACTGGAGCAGTACTTC. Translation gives CASSLERPLEQYF.

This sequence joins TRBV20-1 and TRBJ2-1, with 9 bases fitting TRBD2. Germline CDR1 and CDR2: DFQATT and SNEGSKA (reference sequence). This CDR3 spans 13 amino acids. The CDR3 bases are TGCGGTCGAGCGGGAGGACCCTACAATGAGCAGTTCTTC. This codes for CGRAGGPYNEQFF.

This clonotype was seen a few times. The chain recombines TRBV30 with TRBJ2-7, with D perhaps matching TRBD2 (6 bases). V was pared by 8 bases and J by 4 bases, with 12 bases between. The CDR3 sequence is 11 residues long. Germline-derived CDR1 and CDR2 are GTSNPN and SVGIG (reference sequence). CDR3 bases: TGTGCCAGAGGGGAGGCTTACGAGCAGTACTTC. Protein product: CARGEAYEQYF.

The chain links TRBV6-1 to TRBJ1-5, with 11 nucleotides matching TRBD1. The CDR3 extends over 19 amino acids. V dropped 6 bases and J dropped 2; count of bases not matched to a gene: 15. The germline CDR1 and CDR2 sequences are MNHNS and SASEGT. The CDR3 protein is CASRDSLGQGVGGNQPQHF. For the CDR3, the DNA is TGTGCCAGCAGGGACTCGTTGGGACAGGGGGTGGGGGGCAATCAGCCCCAGCATTTT.

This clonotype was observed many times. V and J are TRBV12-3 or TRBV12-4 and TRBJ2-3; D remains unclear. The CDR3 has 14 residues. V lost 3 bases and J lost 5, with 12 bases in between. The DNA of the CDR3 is TGTGCCAGCAGTTTGGAGCTAGGTGAAGATACGCAGTATTTT. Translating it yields CASSLELGEDTQYF.

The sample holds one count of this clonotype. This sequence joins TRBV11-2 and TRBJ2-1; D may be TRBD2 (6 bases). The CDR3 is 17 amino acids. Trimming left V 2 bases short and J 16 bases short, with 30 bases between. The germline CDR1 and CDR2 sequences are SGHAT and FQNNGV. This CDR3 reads CASSLTWSGGPHNERFF. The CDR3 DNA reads TGTGCCAGCAGCTTAACGTGGTCAGGAGGGCCCCACAATGAGCGCTTCTTC.

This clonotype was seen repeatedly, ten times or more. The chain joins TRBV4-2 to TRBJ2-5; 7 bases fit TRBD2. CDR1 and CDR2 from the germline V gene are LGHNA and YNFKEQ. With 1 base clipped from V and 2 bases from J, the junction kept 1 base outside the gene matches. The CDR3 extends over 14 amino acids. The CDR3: CASSQVSGQETQYF. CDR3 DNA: TGTGCCAGCAGCCAAGTTAGCGGGCAAGAGACCCAGTACTTC.

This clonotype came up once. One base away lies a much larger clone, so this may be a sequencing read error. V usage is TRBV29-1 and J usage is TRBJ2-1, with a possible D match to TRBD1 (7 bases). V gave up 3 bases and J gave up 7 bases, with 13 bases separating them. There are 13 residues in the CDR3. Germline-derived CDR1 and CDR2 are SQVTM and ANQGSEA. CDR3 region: CSVERSGGNEQFF. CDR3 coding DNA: TGCAGCGTTGAGAGGTCAGGGGGGAATGAGCAGTTCTTC.

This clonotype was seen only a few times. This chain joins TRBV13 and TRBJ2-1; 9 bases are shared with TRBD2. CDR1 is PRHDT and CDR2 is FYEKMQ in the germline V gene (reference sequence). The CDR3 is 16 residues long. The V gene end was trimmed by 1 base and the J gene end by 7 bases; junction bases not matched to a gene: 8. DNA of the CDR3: TGTGCCAGCAGCTTAGTTGGGACTAGCACGAGGAATGAGCAGTTCTTC. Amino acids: CASSLVGTSTRNEQFF.

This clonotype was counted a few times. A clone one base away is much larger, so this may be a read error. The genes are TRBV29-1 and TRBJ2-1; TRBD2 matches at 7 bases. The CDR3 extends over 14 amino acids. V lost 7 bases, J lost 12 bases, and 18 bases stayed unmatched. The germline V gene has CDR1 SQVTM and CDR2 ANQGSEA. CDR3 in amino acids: CSAGLVGGVIGQFF. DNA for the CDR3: TGCAGCGCTGGACTAGTGGGAGGGGTGATCGGGCAGTTCTTC.

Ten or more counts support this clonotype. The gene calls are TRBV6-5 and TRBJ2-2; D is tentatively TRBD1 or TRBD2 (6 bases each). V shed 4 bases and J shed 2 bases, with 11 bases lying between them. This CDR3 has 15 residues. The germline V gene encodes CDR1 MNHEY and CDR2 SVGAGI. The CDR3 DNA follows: TGTGCCAGCAGTTCGACAGGACTAAACACCGGGGAGCTGTTTTTT. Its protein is CASSSTGLNTGELFF.

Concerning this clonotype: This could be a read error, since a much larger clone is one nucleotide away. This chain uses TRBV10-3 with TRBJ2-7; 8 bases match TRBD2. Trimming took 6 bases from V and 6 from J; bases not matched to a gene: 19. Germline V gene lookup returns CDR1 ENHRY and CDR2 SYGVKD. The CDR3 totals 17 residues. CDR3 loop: CAISRSGLDARMAEQYF. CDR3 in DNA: TGTGCCATCAGCAGATCGGGACTAGATGCTAGAATGGCCGAGCAGTACTTC.

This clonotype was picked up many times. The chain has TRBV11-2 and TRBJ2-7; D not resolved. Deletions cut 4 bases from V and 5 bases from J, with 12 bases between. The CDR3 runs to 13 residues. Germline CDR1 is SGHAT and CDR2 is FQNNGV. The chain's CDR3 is CASSSYGWNEQYF. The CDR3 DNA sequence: TGTGCCAGCAGCTCCTACGGCTGGAACGAGCAGTACTTC.

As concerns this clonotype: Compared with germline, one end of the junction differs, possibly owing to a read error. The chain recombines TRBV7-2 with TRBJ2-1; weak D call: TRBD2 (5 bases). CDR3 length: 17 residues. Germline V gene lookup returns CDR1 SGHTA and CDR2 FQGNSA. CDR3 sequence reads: CAGSPRSTVATYNEQFF. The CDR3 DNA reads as TGTGCCGGCAGCCCCCGTAGTACGGTAGCGACCTACAATGAGCAGTTCTTC.

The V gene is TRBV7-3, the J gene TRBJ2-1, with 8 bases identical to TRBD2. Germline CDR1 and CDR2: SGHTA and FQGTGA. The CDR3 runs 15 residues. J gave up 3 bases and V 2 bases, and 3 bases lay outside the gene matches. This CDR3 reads CASSLLAGVYNEQFF. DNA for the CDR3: TGTGCCAGCAGCTTACTAGCGGGTGTCTACAATGAGCAGTTCTTC.

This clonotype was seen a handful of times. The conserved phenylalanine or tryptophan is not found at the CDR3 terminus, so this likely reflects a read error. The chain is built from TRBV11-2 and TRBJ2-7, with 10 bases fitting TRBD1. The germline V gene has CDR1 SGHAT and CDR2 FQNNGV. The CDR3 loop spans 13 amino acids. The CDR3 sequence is CASSRDRGHEQYL. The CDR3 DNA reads TGTGCCAGCAGCCGGGACAGGGGCCACGAACAGTACCTC.